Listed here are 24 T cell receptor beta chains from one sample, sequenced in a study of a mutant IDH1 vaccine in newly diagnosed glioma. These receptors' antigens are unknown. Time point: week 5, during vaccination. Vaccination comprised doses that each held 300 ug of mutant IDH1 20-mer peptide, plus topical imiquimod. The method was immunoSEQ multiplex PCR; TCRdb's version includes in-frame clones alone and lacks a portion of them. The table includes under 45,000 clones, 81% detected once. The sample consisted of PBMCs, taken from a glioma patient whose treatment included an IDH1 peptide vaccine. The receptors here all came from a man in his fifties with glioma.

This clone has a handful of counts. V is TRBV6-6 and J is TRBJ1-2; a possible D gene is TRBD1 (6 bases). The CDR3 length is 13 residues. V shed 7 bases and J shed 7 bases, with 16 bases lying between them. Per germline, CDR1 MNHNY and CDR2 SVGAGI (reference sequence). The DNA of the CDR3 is TGTGCCAGCACCTCCGGGGGCCTGACTGGCTACACCTTC. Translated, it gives CASTSGGLTGYTF.

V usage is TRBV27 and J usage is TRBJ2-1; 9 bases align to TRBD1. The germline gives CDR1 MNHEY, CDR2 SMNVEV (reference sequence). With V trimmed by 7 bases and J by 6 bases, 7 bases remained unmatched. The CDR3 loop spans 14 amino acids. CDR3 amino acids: CASKIGTGPNEQFF. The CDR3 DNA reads TGTGCCAGCAAAATCGGGACAGGGCCCAATGAGCAGTTCTTC.

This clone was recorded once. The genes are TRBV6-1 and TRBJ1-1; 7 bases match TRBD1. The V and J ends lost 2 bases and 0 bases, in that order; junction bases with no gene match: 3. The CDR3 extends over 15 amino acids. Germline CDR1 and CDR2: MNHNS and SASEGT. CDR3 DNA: TGTGCCAGCAGTGAATGGGGACAGATGAACACTGAAGCTTTCTTT. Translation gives CASSEWGQMNTEAFF.

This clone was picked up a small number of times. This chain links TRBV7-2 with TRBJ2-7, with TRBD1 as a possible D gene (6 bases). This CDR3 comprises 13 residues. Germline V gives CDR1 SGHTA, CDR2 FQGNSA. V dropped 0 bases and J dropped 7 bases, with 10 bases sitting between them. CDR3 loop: CASSLAGALEQYF. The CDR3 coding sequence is TGTGCCAGCAGCTTAGCGGGGGCGTTGGAGCAGTACTTC.

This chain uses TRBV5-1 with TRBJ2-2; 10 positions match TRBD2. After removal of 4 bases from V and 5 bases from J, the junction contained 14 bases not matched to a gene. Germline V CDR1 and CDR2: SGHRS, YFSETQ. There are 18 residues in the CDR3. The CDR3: CASSLSSGLAVGTGELFF. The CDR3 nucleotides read TGCGCCAGCAGCCTTTCCTCCGGACTAGCGGTTGGAACCGGGGAGCTGTTTTTT.

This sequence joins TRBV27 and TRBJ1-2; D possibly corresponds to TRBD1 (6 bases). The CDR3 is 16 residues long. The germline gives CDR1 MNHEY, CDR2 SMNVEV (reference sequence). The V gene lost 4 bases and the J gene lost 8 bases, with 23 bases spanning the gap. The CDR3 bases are TGTGCCAGCAGTTCTAATTCCCTACAGGGTTCATTGGGCTACACCTTC. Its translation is CASSSNSLQGSLGYTF.

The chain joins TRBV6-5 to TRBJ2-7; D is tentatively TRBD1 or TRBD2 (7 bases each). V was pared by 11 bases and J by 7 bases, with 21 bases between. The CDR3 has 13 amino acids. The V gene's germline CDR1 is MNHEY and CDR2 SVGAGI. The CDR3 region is CAVWRESGGEQYF. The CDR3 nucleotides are TGTGCCGTGTGGCGGGAGTCAGGGGGGGAGCAGTACTTC.

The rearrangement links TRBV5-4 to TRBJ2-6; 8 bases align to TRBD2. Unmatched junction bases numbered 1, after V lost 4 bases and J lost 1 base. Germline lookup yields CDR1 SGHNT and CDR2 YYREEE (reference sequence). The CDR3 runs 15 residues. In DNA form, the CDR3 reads TGTGCCAGCAGCCGGGAGGGATCTGGGGCCAACGTCCTGACTTTC. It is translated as CASSREGSGANVLTF. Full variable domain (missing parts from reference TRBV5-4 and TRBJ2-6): ETGVTQSPTHLIKTRGQQVTLRCSSQSGHNTVSWYQQALGQGPQFIFQYYREEENGRGNFPPRFSGLQFPNYSSELNVNALELDDSALYLCASSREGSGANVLTFGAGSRLTVL.

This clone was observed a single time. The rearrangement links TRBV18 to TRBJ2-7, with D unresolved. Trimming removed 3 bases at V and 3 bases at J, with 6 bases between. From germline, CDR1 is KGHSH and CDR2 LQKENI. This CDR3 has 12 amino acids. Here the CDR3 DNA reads TGTGCCAGCTCACCTGCGGACTACGAGCAGTACTTC. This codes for CASSPADYEQYF.

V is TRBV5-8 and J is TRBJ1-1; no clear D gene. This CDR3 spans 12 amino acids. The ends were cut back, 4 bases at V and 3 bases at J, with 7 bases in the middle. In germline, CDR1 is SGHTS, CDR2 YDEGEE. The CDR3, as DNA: TGTGCCAGCAGCCCACAGTACACTGAAGCTTTCTTT. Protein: CASSPQYTEAFF.

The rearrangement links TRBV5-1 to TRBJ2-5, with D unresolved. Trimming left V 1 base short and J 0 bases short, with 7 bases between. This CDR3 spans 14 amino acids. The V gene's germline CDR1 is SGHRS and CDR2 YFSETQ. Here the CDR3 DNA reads TGCGCCAGCAGCTTGTTCCGGAACCAAGAGACCCAGTACTTC. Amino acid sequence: CASSLFRNQETQYF. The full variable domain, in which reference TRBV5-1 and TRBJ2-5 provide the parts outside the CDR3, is KAGVTQTPRYLIKTRGQQVTLSCSPISGHRSVSWYQQTPGQGLQFLFEYFSETQRNKGNFPGRFSGRQFSNSRSEMNVSTLELGDSALYLCASSLFRNQETQYFGPGTRLLVL.

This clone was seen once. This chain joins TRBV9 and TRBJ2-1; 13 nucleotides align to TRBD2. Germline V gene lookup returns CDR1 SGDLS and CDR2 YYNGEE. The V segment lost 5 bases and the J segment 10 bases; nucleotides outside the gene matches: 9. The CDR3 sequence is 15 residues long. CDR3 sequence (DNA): TGTGCCAGCAGTTTTACTAGCGGGAGGGCCGGGGAGCAGTTCTTC. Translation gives CASSFTSGRAGEQFF. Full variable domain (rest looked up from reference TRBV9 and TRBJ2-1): DSGVTQTPKHLITATGQRVTLRCSPRSGDLSVYWYQQSLDQGLQFLIQYYNGEERAKGNILERFSAQQFPDLHSELNLSSLELGDSALYFCASSFTSGRAGEQFFGPGTRLTVL.

CDR3: CASSLDYDAGGNTEAFF. CDR3 coding DNA: TGTGCCAGCAGCTTAGACTACGACGCGGGGGGGAACACTGAAGCTTTCTTT. The rearrangement joins TRBV11-3 to TRBJ1-1; D perhaps matches TRBD1 (5 bases). Per the germline V gene, CDR1 is SGHNT and CDR2 is YENEEA. Trimming stripped 0 bases from V and 1 base from J, with 15 bases between. The CDR3 is 17 amino acids. Full variable domain (outside the CDR3, taken from reference TRBV11-3 and TRBJ1-1): EAGVVQSPRYKIIEKKQPVAFWCNPISGHNTLYWYLQNLGQGPELLIRYENEEAVDDSQLPKDRFSAERLKGVDSTLKIQPAELGDSAVYLCASSLDYDAGGNTEAFFGQGTRLTVV.

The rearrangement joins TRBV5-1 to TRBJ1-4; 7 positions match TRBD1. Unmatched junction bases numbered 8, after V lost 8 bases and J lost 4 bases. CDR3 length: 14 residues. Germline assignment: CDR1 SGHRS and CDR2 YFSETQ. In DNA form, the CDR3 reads TGCGCCAGTAAACAGGGGACCTTTAATGAAAAACTGTTTTTT. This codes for CASKQGTFNEKLFF.

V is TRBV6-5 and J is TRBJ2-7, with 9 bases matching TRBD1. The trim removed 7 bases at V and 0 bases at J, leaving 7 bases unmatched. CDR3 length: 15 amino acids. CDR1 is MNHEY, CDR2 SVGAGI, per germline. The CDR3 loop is CASTQTGGTSYEQYF. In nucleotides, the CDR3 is TGTGCCAGCACCCAGACAGGGGGAACCTCCTACGAGCAGTACTTC.

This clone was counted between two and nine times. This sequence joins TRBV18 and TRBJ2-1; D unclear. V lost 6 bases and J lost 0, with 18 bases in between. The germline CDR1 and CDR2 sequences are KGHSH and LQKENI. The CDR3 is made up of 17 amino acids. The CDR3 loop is CASSTPSAAPSYNEQFF. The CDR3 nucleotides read TGTGCCAGCTCTACCCCATCGGCGGCACCCTCCTACAATGAGCAGTTCTTC.

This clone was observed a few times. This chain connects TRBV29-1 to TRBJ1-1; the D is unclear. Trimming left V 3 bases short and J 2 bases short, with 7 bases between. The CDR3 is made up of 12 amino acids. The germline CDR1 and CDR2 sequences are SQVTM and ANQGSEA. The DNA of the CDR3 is TGCAGCGTTGAGGGTCGAAACACTGAAGCTTTCTTT. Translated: CSVEGRNTEAFF.

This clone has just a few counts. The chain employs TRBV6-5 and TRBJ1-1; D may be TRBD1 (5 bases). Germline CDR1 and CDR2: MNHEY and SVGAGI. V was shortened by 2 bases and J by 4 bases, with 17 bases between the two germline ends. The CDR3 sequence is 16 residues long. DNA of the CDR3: TGTGCCAGCAGTTACGGGTTTGGCCCAGGGATCACTGAAGCTTTCTTT. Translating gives CASSYGFGPGITEAFF.

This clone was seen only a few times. The CDR3 nucleotides read TGTGCCAGTAGTATCGCTGCGGGGGCCTACACCGGGGAGCTGTTTTTT. Translated: CASSIAAGAYTGELFF. V and J are TRBV19 and TRBJ2-2; D possibly corresponds to TRBD2 (7 bases). The V gene's germline CDR1 is LNHDA and CDR2 SQIVND (reference sequence). Between the trimmed V and J ends, which lost 3 bases and 3 bases, there was a span of 14 bases. The CDR3 has 16 amino acids.

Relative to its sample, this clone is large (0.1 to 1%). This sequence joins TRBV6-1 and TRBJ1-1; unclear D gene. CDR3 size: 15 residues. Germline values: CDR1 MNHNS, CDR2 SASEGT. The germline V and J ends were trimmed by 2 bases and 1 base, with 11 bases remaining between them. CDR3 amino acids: CASSERAEGNTEAFF. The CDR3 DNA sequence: TGTGCCAGCAGTGAAAGGGCGGAAGGGAACACTGAAGCTTTCTTT.

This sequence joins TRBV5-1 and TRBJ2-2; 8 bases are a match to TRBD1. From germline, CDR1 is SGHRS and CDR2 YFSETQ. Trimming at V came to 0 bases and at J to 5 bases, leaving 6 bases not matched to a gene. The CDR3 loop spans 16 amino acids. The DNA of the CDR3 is TGCGCCAGCAGCTTGGGGACAGGGTTTTGGACCGGGGAGCTGTTTTTT. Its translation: CASSLGTGFWTGELFF.

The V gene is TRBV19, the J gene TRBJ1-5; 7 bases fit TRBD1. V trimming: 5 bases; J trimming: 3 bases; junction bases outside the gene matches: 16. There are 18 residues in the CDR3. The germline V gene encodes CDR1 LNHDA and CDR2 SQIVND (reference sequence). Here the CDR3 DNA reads TGTGCCAGTAGTTTTCCGGGACAGCTTAAAATGACCAATCAGCCCCAGCATTTT. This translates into CASSFPGQLKMTNQPQHF.

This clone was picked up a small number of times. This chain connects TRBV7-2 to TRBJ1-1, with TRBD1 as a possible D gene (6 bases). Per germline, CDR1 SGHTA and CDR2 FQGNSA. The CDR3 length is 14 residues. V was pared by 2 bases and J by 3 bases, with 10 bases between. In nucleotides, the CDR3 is TGTGCCAGCAGCTTAAACCCAGGGGACACTGAAGCTTTCTTT. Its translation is CASSLNPGDTEAFF.

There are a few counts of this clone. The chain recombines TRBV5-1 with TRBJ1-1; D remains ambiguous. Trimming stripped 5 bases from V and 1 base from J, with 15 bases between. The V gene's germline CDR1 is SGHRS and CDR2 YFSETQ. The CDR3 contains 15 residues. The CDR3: CASSVQPDWNTEAFF. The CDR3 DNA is TGCGCCAGCAGTGTCCAGCCAGACTGGAACACTGAAGCTTTCTTT.